This note documents a single T cell receptor (beta chain) sequence. This record belongs to a study of metastatic and nonmetastatic thyroid tumors. As for the study in general: Repertoires of blood and of tissue (tumor or nodule) from malignant and benign thyroid patients were compared.

This CDR3 has 15 residues. Germline assignment: CDR1 SGHRS and CDR2 YFSETQ. The ends were cut back, 0 bases at V and 0 bases at J, with 9 bases in the middle. MiXCR was used by TCRdb to re-call the PCR reads. Seen here are several thousand clones, less than 30% observed once, and the top ten hold around 48%. Prior to thyroid surgery, none of the patients had received any treatment. The clonotype comes from a female donor with papillary thyroid cancer or a benign thyroid nodule (not recorded which). Some clones in this sample may be carry-over from other donors' samples. Sequenced material: adjacent normal tissue. V gene TRBV5-1 combines with J gene TRBJ1-1, with a weak D call TRBD1 (5 bases). CDR3 in amino acids: CASSLGGEVNTEAFF. The CDR3 DNA reads TGCGCCAGCAGCTTGGGGGGCGAAGTGAACACTGAAGCTTTCTTT. Full variable domain (missing parts from reference TRBV5-1 and TRBJ1-1): KAGVTQTPRYLIKTRGQQVTLSCSPISGHRSVSWYQQTPGQGLQFLFEYFSETQRNKGNFPGRFSGRQFSNSRSEMNVSTLELGDSALYLCASSLGGEVNTEAFFGQGTRLTVV.